Each of the 27 T cell receptor beta chains below was sequenced from the same sample in a study of blood T cell repertoires in COVID-19. Clones were sequenced by immunoSEQ multiplex PCR, and TCRdb holds only the in-frame ones, with some missing. The data show some 170,000 clones, roughly 88% seen once. Material for sequencing was PBMCs or T cells enriched from blood (not recorded which). All receptors derive from a man aged 45-65 years who had recovered from COVID-19.

The chain carries TRBV28 and TRBJ2-7; 8 positions match TRBD1. The CDR3 length is 14 residues. The trim removed 6 bases at V and 3 bases at J, leaving 7 bases unmatched. Germline V lookup: CDR1 MDHEN, CDR2 SYDVKM. Here the CDR3 DNA reads TGTGCCAGCAGGACTTACGGGACAGGCTACGAGCAGTACTTC. As protein: CASRTYGTGYEQYF.

V and J are TRBV7-9 and TRBJ1-1; D is unresolved. The CDR3 is 11 residues long. Trimming removed 4 bases at V and 4 bases at J, with 4 bases between. Germline CDR1 is SEHNR and CDR2 is FQNEAQ (reference sequence). The CDR3 reads CASSYITEAFF. CDR3 in DNA: TGTGCCAGCAGCTATATCACTGAAGCTTTCTTT.

This clone is a singleton in its sample. V is TRBV5-1 and J is TRBJ1-2; no definite D call. CDR1 is SGHRS, CDR2 YFSETQ, per germline. Trimming left V 0 bases short and J 2 bases short, with 8 bases between. The CDR3 is 14 amino acids. CDR3 coding DNA: TGCGCCAGCAGCTTGGCCTCGGAGAACTATGGCTACACCTTC. Translating gives CASSLASENYGYTF.

This sequence joins TRBV9 and TRBJ2-7, with TRBD1 matching 10 bases. CDR3 length: 15 residues. Germline loops: CDR1 SGDLS, CDR2 YYNGEE. V dropped 6 bases and J dropped 11; count of bases not matched to a gene: 17. The chain's CDR3 is CASTVEPGQGSRKYF. CDR3 coding DNA: TGTGCCAGCACCGTGGAGCCGGGACAGGGGTCTCGAAAGTACTTC.

The chain is built from TRBV19 and TRBJ1-1; no reliable D call. Germline V gene lookup returns CDR1 LNHDA and CDR2 SQIVND (reference sequence). This CDR3 is built from 13 residues. The V gene lost 8 bases and the J gene lost 0 bases, with 10 bases spanning the gap. CDR3 region: CASEGAMNTEAFF. For the CDR3, the DNA is TGTGCCAGTGAAGGAGCTATGAACACTGAAGCTTTCTTT.

The rearrangement uses TRBV19 and TRBJ2-1; tentative D call: TRBD1 (6 bases). The CDR3 extends over 16 amino acids. Trimming stripped 6 bases from V and 0 bases from J, with 15 bases between. Germline values: CDR1 LNHDA, CDR2 SQIVND (reference sequence). CDR3 coding DNA: TGTGCCAGTAGACCCGCAGGGGTTAGCTCCTACAATGAGCAGTTCTTC. It codes for CASRPAGVSSYNEQFF.

V and J are TRBV6-5 and TRBJ1-2; 9 bases align to TRBD1. Germline loops: CDR1 MNHEY, CDR2 SVGAGI. The CDR3 sequence is 14 residues long. J lost 6 bases, V lost 2 bases, and 4 bases had no gene match. The CDR3 DNA sequence: TGTGCCAGCAGTTACACAGGACAGGGGAATGGCTACACCTTC. Translating gives CASSYTGQGNGYTF.

This chain links TRBV2 with TRBJ1-1, with D perhaps matching TRBD1 (6 bases). Trimming stripped 10 bases from V and 8 bases from J, with 20 bases between. From germline, CDR1 is SNHLY and CDR2 FYNNEI. The CDR3 loop spans 13 amino acids. The CDR3 loop is CATKGEGRHEAFF. CDR3 coding DNA: TGTGCCACCAAGGGGGAAGGCAGGCACGAAGCTTTCTTT.

This clone was observed a single time. The CDR3: CASRDRGRHYGYTF. The CDR3 DNA reads TGTGCCAGCAGAGACAGGGGGCGGCACTATGGCTACACCTTC. V usage is TRBV6-6 and J usage is TRBJ1-2; TRBD1 agrees at 10 bases. Trimming cost V 6 bases and J 3 bases; bases outside gene matches: 4. Germline V lookup: CDR1 MNHNY, CDR2 SVGAGI (reference sequence). CDR3 length: 14 residues.

V and J are TRBV3-1 (or the pseudogene TRBV3-2) and TRBJ2-1; 7 nucleotides agree with TRBD1. CDR1 LGHDT and CDR2 YNNKEL come from the germline V gene (reference sequence). There are 14 residues in the CDR3. V gave up 4 bases and J gave up 4 bases; unmatched junction bases: 4. DNA for the CDR3: TGTGCCAGCAGCCCCCGGACAGGTTACAATGAGCAGTTCTTC. Translated: CASSPRTGYNEQFF.

V gene TRBV5-1 combines with J gene TRBJ2-6; D is possibly TRBD1 (5 bases). Germline values: CDR1 SGHRS, CDR2 YFSETQ. There are 14 residues in the CDR3. The V end lost 6 bases, the J end lost 2 bases, and 9 bases lay between the germline ends. The DNA for the CDR3 is TGCGCCAGCAAAGGGGATCCTGGGGCCAACGTCCTGACTTTC. It yields the protein CASKGDPGANVLTF. Full variable domain (outside the CDR3, taken from reference TRBV5-1 and TRBJ2-6): KAGVTQTPRYLIKTRGQQVTLSCSPISGHRSVSWYQQTPGQGLQFLFEYFSETQRNKGNFPGRFSGRQFSNSRSEMNVSTLELGDSALYLCASKGDPGANVLTFGAGSRLTVL.

This clone was seen a few times. V is TRBV7-6 and J is TRBJ1-1, with no clear D. Per germline, CDR1 SGHVS and CDR2 FNYEAQ. Trimming pared 1 base from V and 8 bases from J, leaving 11 bases between. This CDR3 has 13 residues. The CDR3: CASSLEGSGEAFF. CDR3 in DNA: TGTGCCAGCAGCTTAGAAGGTTCGGGGGAAGCTTTCTTT.

CDR3 amino acids: CASSARTGPNYGYTF. As DNA, the CDR3 is TGCGCCAGCAGCGCGAGGACAGGACCCAACTATGGCTACACCTTC. The chain carries TRBV5-1 and TRBJ1-2; the match to TRBD1 covers 7 bases. This CDR3 has 15 amino acids. Germline V gene lookup returns CDR1 SGHRS and CDR2 YFSETQ. Trimming removed 4 bases from V and 2 bases from J; junction bases left unmatched: 8.

The chain recombines TRBV18 with TRBJ2-6; 7 nucleotides align to TRBD1. Germline assignment: CDR1 KGHSH and CDR2 LQKENI. J gave up 2 bases and V 2 bases, and 9 bases lay outside the gene matches. This CDR3 is 18 amino acids long. CDR3: CASSPSGTVPTGANVLTF. The CDR3 bases are TGTGCCAGCTCACCATCAGGGACAGTGCCAACTGGGGCCAACGTCCTGACTTTC. Full variable domain (missing parts from reference TRBV18 and TRBJ2-6): NAGVMQNPRHLVRRRGQEARLRCSPMKGHSHVYWYRQLPEEGLKFMVYLQKENIIDESGMPKERFSAEFPKEGPSILRIQQVVRGDSAAYFCASSPSGTVPTGANVLTFGAGSRLTVL.

In its sample, this clone was seen a few times. The V call is TRBV2, the J call TRBJ2-5, with TRBD2 matching 12 bases. V lost 0 bases, J lost 6 bases, and 11 bases stayed unmatched. Germline V gene data show CDR1 as SNHLY and CDR2 as FYNNEI. The CDR3 length is 18 residues. CDR3 coding DNA: TGTGCCAGCAGTGAAGCGGCTAGCGGGGGGGCTGTTGTAAAGACCCAGTACTTC. Its translation: CASSEAASGGAVVKTQYF.

The rearrangement uses TRBV4-2 and TRBJ2-7; the match to TRBD2 covers 8 bases. CDR3 length: 16 amino acids. V lost 0 bases, J lost 5 bases, and 9 bases stayed unmatched. Germline V CDR1 and CDR2: LGHNA, YNFKEQ. CDR3 in amino acids: CASSQESGGARDEQYF. Written as DNA, the CDR3 is TGTGCCAGCAGCCAAGAAAGCGGGGGTGCCCGGGACGAGCAGTACTTC.

The chain has TRBV7-9 and TRBJ1-2; D gene ambiguous. CDR1 SEHNR and CDR2 FQNEAQ come from the germline V gene (reference sequence). V was trimmed by 1 base and J by 4 bases, leaving 7 bases between them. CDR3 size: 13 residues. The CDR3 nucleotides are TGTGCCAGCAGCTTAGAACAGACCTATGGCTACACCTTC. Residues: CASSLEQTYGYTF.

The J gene is TRBJ1-1, the V gene TRBV6-5, with D unclear. Trimming removed 7 bases at V and 1 base at J, with 10 bases between. Germline values: CDR1 MNHEY, CDR2 SVGAGI. The CDR3 covers 13 residues. The CDR3 here is CASTPSGNTEAFF. DNA for the CDR3: TGTGCCAGCACCCCTAGTGGGAACACTGAAGCTTTCTTT.

The chain employs TRBV18 and TRBJ2-1; TRBD1 agrees at 8 bases. Germline loops: CDR1 KGHSH, CDR2 LQKENI. The V and J ends lost 3 bases and 0 bases, in that order; junction bases with no gene match: 4. There are 16 residues in the CDR3. DNA of the CDR3: TGTGCCAGCTCACCCCGACAGGGGAGCTCCTACAATGAGCAGTTCTTC. It codes for CASSPRQGSSYNEQFF. Full variable domain (rest looked up from reference TRBV18 and TRBJ2-1): NAGVMQNPRHLVRRRGQEARLRCSPMKGHSHVYWYRQLPEEGLKFMVYLQKENIIDESGMPKERFSAEFPKEGPSILRIQQVVRGDSAAYFCASSPRQGSSYNEQFFGPGTRLTVL.

The chain employs TRBV28 and TRBJ2-7; the D is unclear. The germline CDR1 and CDR2 sequences are MDHEN and SYDVKM. The V and J ends lost 5 bases and 3 bases respectively, with 14 bases between them. The CDR3 covers 14 residues. Here the CDR3 DNA reads TGTGCCAGCAGTCCCTCTCAGGAAATCTACGAGCAGTACTTC. Protein product: CASSPSQEIYEQYF. Drawing the rest from reference TRBV28 and TRBJ2-7, the complete variable domain is DVKVTQSSRYLVKRTGEKVFLECVQDMDHENMFWYRQDPGLGLRLIYFSYDVKMKEKGDIPEGYSVSREKKERFSLILESASTNQTSMYLCASSPSQEIYEQYFGPGTRLTVT.

This clone was picked up one time. The rearrangement uses TRBV11-2 and TRBJ2-1; 8 positions match TRBD1. The CDR3 sequence is 14 residues long. Germline V gives CDR1 SGHAT, CDR2 FQNNGV. The junction had 4 bases not matched to a gene; V was cut back by 4 bases and J by 5 bases. CDR3 sequence reads: CASSYDRGHNEQFF. CDR3 bases: TGTGCCAGCAGCTACGACAGGGGACACAATGAGCAGTTCTTC.

This clone was counted a single time. The chain carries TRBV18 and TRBJ1-3, with 10 bases identical to TRBD1. Germline CDR1 reads KGHSH; CDR2 reads LQKENI. The V gene end was trimmed by 6 bases and the J gene end by 1 base; junction bases not matched to a gene: 6. This CDR3 is built from 16 residues. The CDR3 is CASSTRTGGSGNTIYF. CDR3 DNA: TGTGCCAGCTCGACTCGGACAGGGGGTTCTGGAAACACCATATATTTT. Looking up the rest from reference TRBV18 and TRBJ1-3 gives the full variable domain: NAGVMQNPRHLVRRRGQEARLRCSPMKGHSHVYWYRQLPEEGLKFMVYLQKENIIDESGMPKERFSAEFPKEGPSILRIQQVVRGDSAAYFCASSTRTGGSGNTIYFGEGSWLTVV.

This sequence joins TRBV29-1 and TRBJ1-4; a weak D match, TRBD1 (6 bases). The CDR3 runs to 15 residues. V gave up 0 bases and J gave up 4 bases, with 12 bases separating them. Germline V gene lookup returns CDR1 SQVTM and CDR2 ANQGSEA. Here the CDR3 reads CSVEDHDRSNEKLFF. The CDR3, as DNA: TGCAGCGTTGAAGATCACGACAGGAGTAATGAAAAACTGTTTTTT.

This chain joins TRBV5-4 and TRBJ1-1; tentative D call: TRBD1 (5 bases). The CDR3 loop spans 14 amino acids. CDR1 is SGHNT, CDR2 YYREEE, per germline (reference sequence). V was clipped by 2 bases and J by 4 bases, with 12 bases between them. The CDR3: CASSFSVGGTEAFF. For the CDR3, the DNA is TGTGCCAGCAGCTTTTCGGTGGGGGGCACTGAAGCTTTCTTT.

This rearrangement joins TRBV6-5 to TRBJ1-4, with 9 bases lining up with TRBD1. Germline CDR1 MNHEY, CDR2 SVGAGI. V lost 6 bases to trimming and J lost 3 bases; unmatched junction nucleotides: 2. This CDR3 spans 14 amino acids. The CDR3, as DNA: TGTGCCAGCAGCACAGGGGGCTCTAATGAAAAACTGTTTTTT. It is translated as CASSTGGSNEKLFF.

J is TRBJ2-7 and V is TRBV6-5, with TRBD2 matching 11 bases. This CDR3 has 15 residues. After removal of 5 bases from V and 1 base from J, the junction contained 4 bases not matched to a gene. Germline lookup yields CDR1 MNHEY and CDR2 SVGAGI. The CDR3 here is CASSNSGGGSYEQYF. CDR3 bases: TGTGCCAGCAGTAATAGCGGGGGGGGATCCTACGAGCAGTACTTC.

The J gene is TRBJ2-7, the V gene TRBV12-3 or TRBV12-4; D possibly corresponds to TRBD1 (6 bases). The CDR3 is made up of 13 amino acids. The ends were cut back, 4 bases at V and 6 bases at J, with 13 bases in the middle. The CDR3 spells CASSSRGQPEQYF. CDR3 bases: TGTGCCAGCAGTTCGAGAGGACAGCCCGAGCAGTACTTC.